These 23 T cell receptor beta chains were all obtained from the same sample, sequenced in a study of T cells in Graves' hyperthyroidism and ophthalmopathy. From RNA transcripts, TCR beta CDR3 regions were amplified. With the HTBI primer set, the TCR CDR3 went through a first round of RT-PCR. From the multiplex PCR reads, TCRdb called clonotypes with MiXCR, one entry per CDR3 protein. This sample has fewer than 650,000 distinct CDR3 sequences; 14% to 15% occur once, and the top ten carry around 4%. Input material: blood. The receptors were sampled from a middle-aged woman with Graves' ophthalmopathy.

The genes are TRBV6-5 and TRBJ2-5; 9 bases map to TRBD1. This CDR3 is built from 16 residues. With 0 bases clipped from V and 6 bases from J, the junction kept 8 bases outside the gene matches. Germline CDR1 reads MNHEY; CDR2 reads SVGAGI. In DNA, the CDR3 is TGTGCCAGCAGTTACTCCTGGGACAGGGTTACCAAGACCCAGTACTTC. This translates into CASSYSWDRVTKTQYF.

Worth noting for this clonotype: This may be a read error, as it is one base from a much larger clone. The genes are TRBV7-9 and TRBJ1-1; 7 bases line up with TRBD1. Germline trimming cut 5 bases from V and 7 bases from J; bases unmatched to any gene: 4. Germline V CDR1 and CDR2: SEHNR, FQNEAQ (reference sequence). This CDR3 is 12 amino acids long. The CDR3 sequence is CASSQGTVEAFF. The CDR3 DNA is TGTGCCAGCAGCCAAGGGACAGTTGAAGCTTTCTTT.

Only a few counts were recorded for this clonotype. This chain uses TRBV28 with TRBJ1-2; weak D call: TRBD1 (6 bases). V lost 3 bases and J 8 bases, leaving 19 bases between the germline ends. Germline V gene sequence: CDR1 MDHEN, CDR2 SYDVKM. The CDR3 covers 15 residues. The CDR3: CASSFRLRGAGGYTF. CDR3 in DNA: TGTGCCAGCAGTTTTCGCCTCAGGGGAGCTGGCGGCTACACCTTC.

This clonotype has ten or more counts. The V and J genes are TRBV5-4 and TRBJ2-7; D unclear. V gave up 0 bases and J gave up 6 bases, with 13 bases separating them. The V gene's germline CDR1 is SGHNT and CDR2 YYREEE (reference sequence). This CDR3 has 14 residues. CDR3 in DNA: TGTGCCAGCAGCTTGGTCTCAGGACGCCCCGAGCAGTACTTC. Translation: CASSLVSGRPEQYF.

This clonotype was recorded at least ten times. The rearrangement uses TRBV19 and TRBJ2-2; D is perhaps TRBD2 (6 bases). CDR1 and CDR2 from the germline V gene are LNHDA and SQIVND (reference sequence). V gave up 6 bases and J gave up 5 bases, with 10 bases separating them. CDR3 length equals 13 residues. The CDR3 sequence is CASRTRGTGELFF. The DNA for the CDR3 is TGTGCCAGTAGGACACGGGGGACCGGGGAGCTGTTTTTT.

This clonotype was counted at least ten times. The chain couples TRBV24-1 to TRBJ2-5; unclear D gene. The germline CDR1 and CDR2 sequences are KGHDR and SFDVKD. The CDR3 runs to 15 residues. Trimming removed 3 bases from V and 5 bases from J, with 15 bases in between. CDR3 in DNA: TGTGCCACCAGTGATCCGATGGGCTCGGGTGAGACCCAGTACTTC. Protein: CATSDPMGSGETQYF.

This clonotype was seen ten or more times. V gene TRBV15 combines with J gene TRBJ2-5, with a weak D call TRBD1 (6 bases). This CDR3 is built from 15 residues. V lost 3 bases to trimming and J lost 2 bases, with 13 bases between them. Germline V CDR1 and CDR2: LNHNV, YYDKDF (reference sequence). The CDR3 coding sequence is TGTGCCACCAGCAGGGACGACAGGCCTCAAGAGACCCAGTACTTC. Amino acid sequence: CATSRDDRPQETQYF.

This clonotype has at least ten counts. The V call is TRBV7-2, the J call TRBJ1-1, with D tentatively TRBD1 (5 bases). The V end was cut by 2 bases, the J end by 4 bases, with 8 bases between. In germline, CDR1 is SGHTA, CDR2 FQGNSA. The CDR3 has 13 residues. The CDR3: CASSLSGPTEAFF. The CDR3 bases are TGTGCCAGCAGCTTATCAGGGCCCACTGAAGCTTTCTTT.

Many counts were recorded for this clonotype. This chain joins TRBV28 and TRBJ2-7; D unresolved. This CDR3 has 12 residues. The germline V gene encodes CDR1 MDHEN and CDR2 SYDVKM. With 1 base removed from V and 6 bases from J, the gap between germline ends came to 7 bases. The CDR3 here is CASSLSAAEQYF. CDR3 nucleotide sequence: TGTGCCAGCAGTTTATCTGCTGCCGAGCAGTACTTC.

There are many counts of this clonotype. V usage is TRBV6-5 and J usage is TRBJ1-1; D is unclear. Germline values: CDR1 MNHEY, CDR2 SVGAGI. The CDR3 sequence is 14 residues long. The V end lost 0 bases, the J end lost 1 base, and 6 bases lay between the germline ends. DNA of the CDR3: TGTGCCAGCAGTTACTCCACGGCGAACACTGAAGCTTTCTTT. It is translated as CASSYSTANTEAFF.

This sequence joins TRBV30 and TRBJ1-3; D uncertain. Trimming stripped 0 bases from V and 2 bases from J, with 8 bases between. This CDR3 spans 14 amino acids. Per germline, CDR1 GTSNPN and CDR2 SVGIG (reference sequence). CDR3 loop: CAWSVHTAGNTIYF. The CDR3 nucleotides are TGTGCCTGGAGTGTACACACAGCTGGAAACACCATATATTTT.

This clonotype was detected a few times. The chain couples TRBV28 to TRBJ2-4; TRBD1 matches 8 bases. V dropped 3 bases and J dropped 0; count of bases not matched to a gene: 16. CDR3 length: 20 amino acids. CDR1 is MDHEN and CDR2 is SYDVKM in the germline V gene. The CDR3 sequence is CASSLSDDRGGRLAKNIQYF. DNA for the CDR3: TGTGCCAGCAGTTTGTCTGATGACAGGGGAGGTCGCCTAGCCAAAAACATTCAGTACTTC.

This clonotype was counted ten times or more. V is TRBV9 and J is TRBJ1-2, with D possibly being TRBD1 (5 bases). The CDR3 consists of 14 residues. V was cut by 4 bases and J by 6 bases, with 16 bases left in between. In germline, CDR1 is SGDLS, CDR2 YYNGEE. The CDR3 sequence is CASSPFWGEDGYTF. In DNA form, the CDR3 reads TGTGCCAGCAGCCCATTTTGGGGGGAGGATGGCTACACCTTC.

This clonotype was detected many times. V gene TRBV7-9 combines with J gene TRBJ1-2; D gene unclear. Trimming removed 1 base at V and 3 bases at J, with 12 bases between. The CDR3 spans 15 residues. Germline values: CDR1 SEHNR, CDR2 FQNEAQ (reference sequence). The CDR3 DNA reads TGTGCCAGCAGCTTAGGCAACCGGCGCCACTATGGCTACACCTTC. As protein: CASSLGNRRHYGYTF.

In its sample, this clonotype was seen many times. J is TRBJ1-5 and V is TRBV28, with TRBD1 identical over 9 bases. The CDR3 runs to 15 residues. With V trimmed by 6 bases and J by 10 bases, 13 bases remained unmatched. Germline values: CDR1 MDHEN, CDR2 SYDVKM. The CDR3 spells CASSPGTGKGKPQHF. CDR3 sequence (DNA): TGTGCCAGCAGCCCCGGGACAGGGAAGGGAAAACCCCAGCATTTT. Full variable domain (remainder filled in from reference TRBV28 and TRBJ1-5): DVKVTQSSRYLVKRTGEKVFLECVQDMDHENMFWYRQDPGLGLRLIYFSYDVKMKEKGDIPEGYSVSREKKERFSLILESASTNQTSMYLCASSPGTGKGKPQHFGDGTRLSIL.

The chain is built from TRBV10-3 and TRBJ1-2; D perhaps matches TRBD1 (5 bases). The CDR3 is made up of 14 amino acids. The germline CDR1 and CDR2 sequences are ENHRY and SYGVKD. Trimming removed 8 bases at V and 2 bases at J, with 15 bases between. The CDR3 DNA is TGTGCCATCCGTCAAGGGACGGGGAACTATGGCTACACCTTC. Translating it yields CAIRQGTGNYGYTF.

This chain links TRBV2 with TRBJ2-7; no reliable D call. The germline V gene has CDR1 SNHLY and CDR2 FYNNEI. There are 14 residues in the CDR3. Between the trimmed V and J ends, which lost 4 bases and 7 bases, there was a span of 17 bases. The CDR3 loop is CASSVYQVLREQYF. The CDR3 coding sequence is TGTGCCAGCAGTGTCTATCAGGTTCTACGGGAGCAGTACTTC. Together with reference TRBV2 and TRBJ2-7, the CDR3 gives the full variable domain: EPEVTQTPSHQVTQMGQEVILRCVPISNHLYFYWYRQILGQKVEFLVSFYNNEISEKSEIFDDQFSVERPDGSNFTLKIRSTKLEDSAMYFCASSVYQVLREQYFGPGTRLTVT.

The rearrangement uses TRBV6-5 and TRBJ2-7; the match to TRBD1 covers 10 bases. The germline gives CDR1 MNHEY, CDR2 SVGAGI. The ends lost 4 bases at V and 2 bases at J; junction bases unmatched: 8. CDR3 length: 16 residues. The CDR3 region has the DNA TGTGCCAGCAGTTCTACCGGGACAGGGGACACCTACGAGCAGTACTTC. It yields the protein CASSSTGTGDTYEQYF.

This clonotype was detected a few times. The CDR3 DNA reads as TGTGCCAGCAGCTCAGTGGGGGGCGCCTCCTACGAGCAGTACTTC. Translated: CASSSVGGASYEQYF. This sequence joins TRBV28 and TRBJ2-7; D could derive from TRBD1 or TRBD2 (6 bases each). V gave up 6 bases and J gave up 0 bases, with 15 bases separating them. The CDR3 has 15 amino acids. The germline gives CDR1 MDHEN, CDR2 SYDVKM. The full variable domain, its missing parts supplied by reference TRBV28 and TRBJ2-7, is DVKVTQSSRYLVKRTGEKVFLECVQDMDHENMFWYRQDPGLGLRLIYFSYDVKMKEKGDIPEGYSVSREKKERFSLILESASTNQTSMYLCASSSVGGASYEQYFGPGTRLTVT.

There are many counts of this clonotype. V gene TRBV28 combines with J gene TRBJ2-7, with 7 bases lining up with TRBD2. V lost 3 bases and J lost 3; bases outside the gene matches: 20. Germline V CDR1 and CDR2: MDHEN, SYDVKM. The CDR3 is made up of 19 amino acids. Written as DNA, the CDR3 is TGTGCCAGCAGTTTGGCCCTAAGTGATAGCGGGTCGGTGGACTACGAGCAGTACTTC. It is translated as CASSLALSDSGSVDYEQYF.

This clonotype was seen ten or more times. The chain couples TRBV29-1 to TRBJ1-2, with D tentatively TRBD1 (6 bases). The CDR3 consists of 13 residues. The V and J ends lost 1 base and 1 base respectively, with 7 bases between them. Germline loops: CDR1 SQVTM, CDR2 ANQGSEA. CDR3 protein: CSVEGRGNYGYTF. For the CDR3, the DNA is TGCAGCGTTGAAGGCAGGGGTAACTATGGCTACACCTTC.

This clonotype was seen many times. The chain combines TRBV28 with TRBJ2-2; 7 bases map to TRBD1. The CDR3 has 12 amino acids. The V segment lost 6 bases and the J segment 7 bases; nucleotides outside the gene matches: 2. Germline lookup yields CDR1 MDHEN and CDR2 SYDVKM. CDR3 protein: CASSRGIGELFF. CDR3 DNA: TGTGCCAGCAGCAGGGGGATCGGGGAGCTGTTTTTT. Full variable domain (remainder filled in from reference TRBV28 and TRBJ2-2): DVKVTQSSRYLVKRTGEKVFLECVQDMDHENMFWYRQDPGLGLRLIYFSYDVKMKEKGDIPEGYSVSREKKERFSLILESASTNQTSMYLCASSRGIGELFFGEGSRLTVL.

The V and J genes are TRBV18 and TRBJ2-7; 8 nucleotides match TRBD2. The V gene end was trimmed by 4 bases and the J gene end by 5 bases; junction bases not matched to a gene: 13. The length of the CDR3 is 16 residues. The germline V gene has CDR1 KGHSH and CDR2 LQKENI. CDR3: CASSLKVGGGLNEQYF. Written as DNA, the CDR3 is TGTGCCAGCTCACTTAAAGTGGGCGGGGGGTTGAACGAGCAGTACTTC.